This paragraph reports one T cell receptor (beta chain). The sample contains more than one DNA sequence encoding this CDR3. Some clones are missing from TCRdb's copy, which holds only in-frame ones; the method was immunoSEQ multiplex PCR. This repertoire shows over 350,000 clones, approximately 87% found once; its top ten account for 10%. This sample was included in a study of blood T cell repertoires in COVID-19. Whole-study context: T cells, B-cell-depleted T cells, or PBMCs supplied cDNA or gDNA.

This CDR3 region has 11 residues. The germline V gene has CDR1 MDHEN and CDR2 SYDVKM. Trimming stripped 1 base from V and 5 bases from J, with 2 bases between. Recruits, aged roughly 18 to 89 years, lived in some 25 US areas. Cohorts were determined from participant-reported clinical history. For recovered donors of Cohort 3, there were two negative PCRs, clearance, or symptom resolution. This clonotype was sampled from a woman aged 45-59 years who had recovered from COVID-19. The source material was PBMCs or T cells enriched from blood (not recorded which). This chain connects TRBV28 to TRBJ1-2; D unresolved. The CDR3 region is CASSLLYGYTF. CDR3 bases: TGTGCCAGCAGTTTATTATATGGCTACACCTTC.